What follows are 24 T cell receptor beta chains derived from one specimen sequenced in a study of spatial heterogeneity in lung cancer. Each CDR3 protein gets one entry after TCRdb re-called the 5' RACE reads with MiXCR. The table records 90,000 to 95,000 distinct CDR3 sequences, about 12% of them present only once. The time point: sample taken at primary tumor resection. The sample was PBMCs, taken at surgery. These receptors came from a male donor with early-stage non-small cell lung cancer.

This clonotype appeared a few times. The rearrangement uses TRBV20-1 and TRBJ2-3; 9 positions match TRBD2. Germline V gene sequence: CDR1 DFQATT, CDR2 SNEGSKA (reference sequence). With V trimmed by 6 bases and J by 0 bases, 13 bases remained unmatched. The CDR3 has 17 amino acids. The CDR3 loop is CSAGAETSGRSTDTQYF. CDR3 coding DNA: TGCAGTGCGGGGGCCGAAACTAGCGGGCGCAGCACAGATACGCAGTATTTT.

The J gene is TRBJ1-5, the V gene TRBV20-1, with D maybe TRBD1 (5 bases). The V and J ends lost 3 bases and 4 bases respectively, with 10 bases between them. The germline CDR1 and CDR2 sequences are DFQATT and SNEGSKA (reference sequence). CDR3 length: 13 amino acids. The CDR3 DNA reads TGCAGTGCTAGCGGGACCTCTAATCAGCCCCAGCATTTT. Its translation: CSASGTSNQPQHF.

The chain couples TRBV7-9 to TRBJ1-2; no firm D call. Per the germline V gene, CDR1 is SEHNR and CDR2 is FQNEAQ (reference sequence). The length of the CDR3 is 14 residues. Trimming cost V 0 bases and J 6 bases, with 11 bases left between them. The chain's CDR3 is CASSLALGIDGYTF. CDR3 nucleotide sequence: TGTGCCAGCAGCTTAGCGTTGGGTATAGATGGCTACACCTTC.

CDR3 DNA: TGTGCCAGCAGGCAGGGGTTTAATCAGCCCCAGCATTTT. Protein sequence: CASRQGFNQPQHF. J is TRBJ1-5 and V is TRBV27, with D tentatively TRBD1 (6 bases). CDR1 and CDR2 (germline): MNHEY, SMNVEV (reference sequence). The V end lost 6 bases, the J end lost 4 bases, and 10 bases lay between the germline ends. The CDR3 has 13 amino acids.

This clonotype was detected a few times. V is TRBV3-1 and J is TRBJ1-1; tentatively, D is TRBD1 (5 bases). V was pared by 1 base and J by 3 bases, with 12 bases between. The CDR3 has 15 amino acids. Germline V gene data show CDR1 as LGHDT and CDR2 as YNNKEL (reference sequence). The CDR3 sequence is CASSQGPPRDTEAFF. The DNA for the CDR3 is TGTGCCAGCAGCCAAGGGCCCCCCAGGGACACTGAAGCTTTCTTT.

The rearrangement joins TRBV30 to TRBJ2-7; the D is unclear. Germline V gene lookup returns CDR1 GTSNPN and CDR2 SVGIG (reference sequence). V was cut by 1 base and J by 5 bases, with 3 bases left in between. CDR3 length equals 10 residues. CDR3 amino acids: CAWSAHEQYF. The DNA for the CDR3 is TGTGCCTGGAGTGCCCACGAGCAGTACTTC.

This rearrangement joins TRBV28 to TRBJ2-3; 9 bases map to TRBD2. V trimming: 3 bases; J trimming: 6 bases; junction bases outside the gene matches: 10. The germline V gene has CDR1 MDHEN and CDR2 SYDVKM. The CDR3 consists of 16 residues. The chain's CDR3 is CASSFPTSGGVDTQYF. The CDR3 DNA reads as TGTGCCAGCAGTTTCCCGACTAGCGGAGGGGTGGATACGCAGTATTTT.

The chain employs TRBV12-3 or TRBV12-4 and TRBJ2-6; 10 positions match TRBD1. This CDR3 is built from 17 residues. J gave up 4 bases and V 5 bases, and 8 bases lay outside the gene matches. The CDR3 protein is CASSPRQGADGANVLTF. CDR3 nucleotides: TGTGCCAGCAGTCCACGACAGGGGGCAGACGGGGCCAACGTCCTGACTTTC.

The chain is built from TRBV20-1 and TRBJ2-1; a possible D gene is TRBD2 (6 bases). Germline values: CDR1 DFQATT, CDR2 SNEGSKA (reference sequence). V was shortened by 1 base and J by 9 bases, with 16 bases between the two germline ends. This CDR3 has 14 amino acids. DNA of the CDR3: TGCAGTGCTAGAGTAGGGACTCGAAGTGGTGAGCAGTTCTTC. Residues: CSARVGTRSGEQFF.

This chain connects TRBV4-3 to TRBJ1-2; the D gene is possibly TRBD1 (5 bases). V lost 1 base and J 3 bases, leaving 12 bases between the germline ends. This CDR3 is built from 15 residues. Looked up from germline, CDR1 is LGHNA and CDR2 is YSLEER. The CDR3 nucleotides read TGCGCCAGCAGCCAAGCGACGGGGCCATACTATGGCTACACCTTC. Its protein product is CASSQATGPYYGYTF.

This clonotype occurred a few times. The DNA for the CDR3 is TGTGCCAGGGGAGATACGCAGTATTTT. This gives the protein CARGDTQYF. This rearrangement joins TRBV3-2 to TRBJ2-3. TRBV3-2 is recorded as a pseudogene. The CDR3 extends over 9 amino acids.

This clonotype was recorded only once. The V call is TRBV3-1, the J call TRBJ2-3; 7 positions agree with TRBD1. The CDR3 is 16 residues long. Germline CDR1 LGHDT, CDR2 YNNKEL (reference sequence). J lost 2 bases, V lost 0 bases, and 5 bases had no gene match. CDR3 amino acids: CASSQDMDRSTDTQYF. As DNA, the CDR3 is TGTGCCAGCAGCCAAGATATGGACAGGTCCACAGATACGCAGTATTTT.

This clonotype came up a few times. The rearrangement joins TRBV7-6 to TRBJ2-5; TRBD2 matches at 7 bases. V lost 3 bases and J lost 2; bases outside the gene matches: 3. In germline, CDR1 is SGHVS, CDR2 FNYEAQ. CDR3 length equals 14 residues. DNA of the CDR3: TGTGCCAGCAGCTTTACGGGGGGACAAGAGACCCAGTACTTC. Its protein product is CASSFTGGQETQYF.

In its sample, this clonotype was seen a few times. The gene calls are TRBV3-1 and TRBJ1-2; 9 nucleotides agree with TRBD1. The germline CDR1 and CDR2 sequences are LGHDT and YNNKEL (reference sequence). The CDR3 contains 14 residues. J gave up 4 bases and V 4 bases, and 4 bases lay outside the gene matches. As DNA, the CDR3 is TGTGCCAGCAGCCCGGGACAGGGCCTCTATGGCTACACCTTC. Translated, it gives CASSPGQGLYGYTF.

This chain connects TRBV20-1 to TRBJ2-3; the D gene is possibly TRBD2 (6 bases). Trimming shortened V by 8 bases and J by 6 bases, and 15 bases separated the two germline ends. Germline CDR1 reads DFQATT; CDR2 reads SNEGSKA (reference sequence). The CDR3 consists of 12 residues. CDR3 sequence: CSIMRLGDTQYF. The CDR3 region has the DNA TGCAGTATCATGAGACTAGGTGATACGCAGTATTTT.

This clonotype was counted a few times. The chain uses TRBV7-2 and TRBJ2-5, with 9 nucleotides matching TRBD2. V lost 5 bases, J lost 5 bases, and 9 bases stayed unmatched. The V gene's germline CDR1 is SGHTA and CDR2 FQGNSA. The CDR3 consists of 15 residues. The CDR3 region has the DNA TGTGCCAGCAGCCTTAGCGGGAGTTGGGGGGAGACCCAGTACTTC. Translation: CASSLSGSWGETQYF. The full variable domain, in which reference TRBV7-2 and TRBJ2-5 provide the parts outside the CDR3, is GAGVSQSPSNKVTEKGKDVELRCDPISGHTALYWYRQSLGQGLEFLIYFQGNSAPDKSGLPSDRFSAERTGGSVSTLTIQRTQQEDSAVYLCASSLSGSWGETQYFGPGTRLLVL.

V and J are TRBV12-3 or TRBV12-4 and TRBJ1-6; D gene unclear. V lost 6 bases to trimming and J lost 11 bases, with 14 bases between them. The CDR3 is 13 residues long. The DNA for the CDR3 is TGTGCCAGCAGCGCCCGACACTTCCCACCCCTCCACTTT. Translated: CASSARHFPPLHF.

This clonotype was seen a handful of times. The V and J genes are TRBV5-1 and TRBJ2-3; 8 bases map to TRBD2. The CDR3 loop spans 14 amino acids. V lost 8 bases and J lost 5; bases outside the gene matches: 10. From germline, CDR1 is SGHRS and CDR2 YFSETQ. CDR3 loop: CASYAGGLGDTQYF. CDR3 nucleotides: TGCGCCAGTTATGCGGGGGGCCTTGGAGATACGCAGTATTTT.

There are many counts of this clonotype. The CDR3 spells CASSLTRVGSGANVLTF. CDR3 nucleotide sequence: TGTGCCAGCAGCTTAACGAGAGTGGGCTCTGGGGCCAACGTCCTGACTTTC. This chain connects TRBV7-3 to TRBJ2-6; unclear D gene. CDR1 and CDR2 from the germline V gene are SGHTA and FQGTGA. V was cut by 0 bases and J by 0 bases, with 9 bases left in between. This CDR3 has 17 residues.

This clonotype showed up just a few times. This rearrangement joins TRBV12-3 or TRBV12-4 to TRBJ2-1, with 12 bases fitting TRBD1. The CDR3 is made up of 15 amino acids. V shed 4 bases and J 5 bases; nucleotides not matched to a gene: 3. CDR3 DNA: TGTGCCAGCAGTTACGGGACAGGGGGCAACAATGAGCAGTTCTTC. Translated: CASSYGTGGNNEQFF.

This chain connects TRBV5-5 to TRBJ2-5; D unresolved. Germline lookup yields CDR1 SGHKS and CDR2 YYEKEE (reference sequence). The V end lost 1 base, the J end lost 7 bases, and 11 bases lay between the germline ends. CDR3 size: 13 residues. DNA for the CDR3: TGTGCCAGCAGCTTGCGCAGATCGGGGACCCAGTACTTC. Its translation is CASSLRRSGTQYF.

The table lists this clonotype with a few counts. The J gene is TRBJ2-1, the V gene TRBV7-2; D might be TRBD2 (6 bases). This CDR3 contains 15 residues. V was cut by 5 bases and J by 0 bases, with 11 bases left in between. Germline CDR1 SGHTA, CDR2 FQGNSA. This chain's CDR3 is CASSIDGSSYNEQFF. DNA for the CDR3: TGTGCCAGCAGCATAGACGGGAGCTCCTACAATGAGCAGTTCTTC.

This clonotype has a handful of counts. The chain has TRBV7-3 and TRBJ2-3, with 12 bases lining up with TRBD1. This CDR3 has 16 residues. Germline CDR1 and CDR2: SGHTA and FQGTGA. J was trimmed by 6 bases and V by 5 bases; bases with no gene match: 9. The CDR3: CASSEGTGGITDTQYF. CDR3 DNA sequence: TGTGCCAGCAGCGAAGGGACAGGGGGCATCACGGATACGCAGTATTTT. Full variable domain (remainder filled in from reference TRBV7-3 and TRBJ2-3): GAGVSQTPSNKVTEKGKYVELRCDPISGHTALYWYRQSLGQGPEFLIYFQGTGAADDSGLPNDRFFAVRPEGSVSTLKIQRTERGDSAVYLCASSEGTGGITDTQYFGPGTRLTVL.

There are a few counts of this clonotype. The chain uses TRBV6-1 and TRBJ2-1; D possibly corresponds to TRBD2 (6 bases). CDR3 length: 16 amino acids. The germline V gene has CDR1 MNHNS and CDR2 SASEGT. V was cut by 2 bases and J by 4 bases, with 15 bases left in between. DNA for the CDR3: TGTGCCAGCAGTGAATCCGGGACTTTGGAGTACAATGAGCAGTTCTTC. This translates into CASSESGTLEYNEQFF.